The present entry profiles one T cell receptor beta chain with its context. The target antigen is unknown. These data belong to a study of vaccination effects on CD4 cells after COVID-19. Using immunoSEQ multiplex PCR, the repertoire was profiled, and TCRdb retains in-frame clones only, with some absent. The data contain roughly 27,000 clones, approximately 71% of them singletons. With the ViraFEST assay, the study expanded antigen-specific CD4+ T cells using viral peptide pools, then sequenced them. The culture ran for 10 days before CD4+ T cells were isolated. The cohort was immunized with two doses of either the BNT162b2 or mRNA-1273 vaccine. Sequenced material: CD4+ T cells from PBMCs cultured with HCoV-NL63 spike peptides, taken after COVID-19 vaccination. This TCR came from a human donor who received a COVID-19 vaccine.

The CDR3, as DNA: TGTGCCAGTAGGCCCTTAGCGGGAGTGCGGGCGAATGAGCAGTTCTTC. It codes for CASRPLAGVRANEQFF. The V call is TRBV19, the J call TRBJ2-1; TRBD2 matches at 9 bases. V lost 6 bases and J lost 7; bases outside the gene matches: 13. Germline assignment: CDR1 LNHDA and CDR2 SQIVND (reference sequence). The CDR3 contains 16 residues.